The clone carrying this T cell receptor beta chain was counted only a few times. It was with unique molecular identifiers that the TCRbeta library was prepared. One entry per CDR3 protein, called by TCRdb with MiXCR from the PCR reads. The data contain 490,000 or so distinct CDR3 sequences, around 13% of them singletons. This entry comes from a study of T-cell reconstitution after alpha-beta-depleted transplantation in children. Per germline, CDR1 SNHLY and CDR2 FYNNEI. Trimming stripped 7 bases from V and 4 bases from J, with 10 bases between. The CDR3 covers 12 residues. The sequence was obtained from a human donor who donated a stem cell graft to a child with combined immunodeficiency. This chain links TRBV2 with TRBJ2-5; D possibly corresponds to TRBD1 (6 bases). The starting material was PBMCs from the stem cell graft donor, obtained from the stem cell graft. CDR3 coding DNA: TGTGCCAGCAAGGGGGATACAGAGACCCAGTACTTC. Its translation: CASKGDTETQYF.